The 14 T cell receptor beta chains listed next were all sequenced from one sample in a study of neurological immune-mediated disorders. Described time point: longitudinal time-point 1 (baseline). MiXCR was run by TCRdb on the 5' RACE reads, yielding one entry per CDR3 protein. The data contain over 55,000 distinct CDR3 sequences, more than 8.5% of them singletons. The sequencing input was PBMCs. The receptors were sampled from a man aged 25 to 45 in good health.

This clonotype was seen only a few times. The rearrangement joins TRBV5-5 to TRBJ2-3, with D perhaps TRBD1 (6 bases). The germline gives CDR1 SGHKS, CDR2 YYEKEE (reference sequence). Deletions cut 3 bases from V and 2 bases from J, with 13 bases between. CDR3 length: 15 residues. The CDR3 sequence: CASSSHGTITDTQYF. The CDR3 nucleotides are TGTGCCAGCAGCTCGCACGGGACAATCACAGATACGCAGTATTTT.

This clonotype was picked up a small number of times. The chain carries TRBV10-3 and TRBJ1-6; D not resolved. There are 12 residues in the CDR3. CDR1 ENHRY and CDR2 SYGVKD come from the germline V gene. The V end lost 3 bases, the J end lost 7 bases, and 4 bases lay between the germline ends. CDR3 amino acids: CAISEINSPLHF. CDR3 sequence (DNA): TGTGCCATCAGTGAAATAAATTCACCCCTCCACTTT.

This clonotype was observed many times. The chain links TRBV27 to TRBJ2-5, with 7 positions matching TRBD1. The germline V gene has CDR1 MNHEY and CDR2 SMNVEV (reference sequence). The ends lost 5 bases at V and 0 bases at J; junction bases unmatched: 3. CDR3 length: 14 amino acids. The CDR3 here is CASSPGQDQETQYF. The DNA of the CDR3 is TGTGCCAGCAGTCCCGGACAGGACCAAGAGACCCAGTACTTC.

The chain joins TRBV5-1 to TRBJ1-1; the D gene is possibly TRBD1 (6 bases). Germline assignment: CDR1 SGHRS and CDR2 YFSETQ. The CDR3 totals 15 residues. Trimming pared 5 bases from V and 1 base from J, leaving 15 bases between. CDR3 residues: CASSFGGGQNTEAFF. In DNA, the CDR3 is TGCGCCAGCAGTTTCGGGGGGGGGCAGAACACTGAAGCTTTCTTT.

In this sample, this clonotype turned up many times. V usage is TRBV11-2 and J usage is TRBJ2-7; tentative D call: TRBD2 (6 bases). Germline CDR1 and CDR2: SGHAT and FQNNGV. CDR3 size: 15 residues. The germline V and J ends were trimmed by 1 base and 3 bases, with 13 bases remaining between them. CDR3 protein: CASSLAPGEDYEQYF. The CDR3 DNA reads as TGTGCCAGCAGCTTAGCACCGGGGGAAGACTACGAGCAGTACTTC.

This clonotype was counted at least ten times. V gene TRBV20-1 combines with J gene TRBJ2-7; 10 bases map to TRBD2. The CDR3 contains 19 residues. The V segment lost 0 bases and the J segment 5 bases; nucleotides outside the gene matches: 19. The V gene's germline CDR1 is DFQATT and CDR2 SNEGSKA (reference sequence). CDR3 protein: CSARDTSGGASGRRHEQYF. The CDR3 DNA reads as TGCAGTGCTAGAGATACATCGGGGGGGGCTAGCGGGAGAAGACACGAGCAGTACTTC.

This clonotype was observed a handful of times. The chain couples TRBV25-1 to TRBJ2-7; 8 bases line up with TRBD2. This CDR3 is 16 amino acids long. V dropped 3 bases and J dropped 0; count of bases not matched to a gene: 7. Germline values: CDR1 MGHDK, CDR2 SYGVNS. In nucleotides, the CDR3 is TGTGCCAGCAGTGAGTCTGTGACTAGCGACTCCTACGAGCAGTACTTC. Translating gives CASSESVTSDSYEQYF.

This clonotype occurred many times. This sequence joins TRBV20-1 and TRBJ1-4; 8 bases align to TRBD1. Germline-derived CDR1 and CDR2 are DFQATT and SNEGSKA (reference sequence). The CDR3 loop spans 17 amino acids. V shed 3 bases and J 4 bases; nucleotides not matched to a gene: 13. CDR3 residues: CSASSTGTGASNEKLFF. CDR3 nucleotides: TGCAGTGCTAGTTCTACAGGGACAGGAGCGAGTAATGAAAAACTGTTTTTT.

This clonotype was detected a few times. This chain connects TRBV18 to TRBJ1-1; D unresolved. CDR3 length: 13 amino acids. V shed 3 bases and J shed 1 base, with 6 bases lying between them. From germline, CDR1 is KGHSH and CDR2 LQKENI. In nucleotides, the CDR3 is TGTGCCAGCTCACCTAATGGGAACACTGAAGCTTTCTTT. Protein product: CASSPNGNTEAFF.

This chain uses TRBV20-1 with TRBJ2-3; D might be TRBD1 or TRBD2, each matching 6 bases. This CDR3 region has 11 residues. V lost 7 bases to trimming and J lost 9 bases, with 14 bases between them. Germline V lookup: CDR1 DFQATT, CDR2 SNEGSKA (reference sequence). CDR3 region: CSVQQGGTQYF. In nucleotides, the CDR3 is TGCAGTGTTCAACAGGGAGGAACGCAGTATTTT.

This chain's CDR3 is CASSFTGTYTDTQYF. DNA of the CDR3: TGCGCCAGCAGCTTTACCGGGACCTACACAGATACGCAGTATTTT. The rearrangement joins TRBV5-1 to TRBJ2-3; tentatively, D is TRBD1 or TRBD2 (5 bases each). Germline CDR1 reads SGHRS; CDR2 reads YFSETQ. Between the trimmed V and J ends, which lost 2 bases and 2 bases, there was a span of 12 bases. The CDR3 runs 15 residues.

In its sample, this clonotype was seen many times. The chain employs TRBV5-1 and TRBJ2-1, with TRBD2 matching 10 bases. The ends lost 5 bases at V and 4 bases at J; junction bases unmatched: 6. This CDR3 region has 15 residues. From germline, CDR1 is SGHRS and CDR2 YFSETQ. DNA for the CDR3: TGCGCCAGCAGGGCTAGCGGGAGTTCGTACAATGAGCAGTTCTTC. Its translation is CASRASGSSYNEQFF.

This clonotype was seen repeatedly, ten times or more. This chain joins TRBV28 and TRBJ1-2, with a tentative D call TRBD1 (5 bases). CDR1 MDHEN and CDR2 SYDVKM come from the germline V gene. The V end lost 10 bases, the J end lost 9 bases, and 15 bases lay between the germline ends. The CDR3 runs 11 residues. The CDR3 DNA sequence: TGTGCCACCCAAGCGGACAATCGCTACACCTTC. Its protein is CATQADNRYTF.

This clonotype was observed at least ten times. J is TRBJ2-1 and V is TRBV6-6; D unresolved. The length of the CDR3 is 13 residues. The ends were cut back, 6 bases at V and 0 bases at J, with 6 bases in the middle. The germline V gene has CDR1 MNHNY and CDR2 SVGAGI (reference sequence). The CDR3 loop is CASRPSSYNEQFF. The CDR3 DNA reads as TGTGCCAGCAGGCCTAGCTCCTACAATGAGCAGTTCTTC.